Each of the 26 T cell receptor beta chains below was sequenced from the same sample in a study of human T cells and chemical hapten exposure. As for time point: patch test 1, 2 weeks after DPC sensitization. As for treatment: therapeutic diphenylcyclopropenone sensitization with weekly scalp DPC. Each CDR3 protein gets one entry after TCRdb re-called the RACE reads with MiXCR. The data hold 70,000 to 75,000 distinct CDR3 sequences, with more than 30% observed a single time. The source material was whole blood, sampled in connection with sensitization to the hapten diphenylcyclopropenone (DPC). These receptors all stem from a man aged 35 to 55 with alopecia areata. Some clones in this sample may be carry-over from other donors' samples.

This clonotype turned up a few times. V and J are TRBV29-1 and TRBJ1-2, with D tentatively TRBD1 (6 bases). Trimming removed 6 bases from V and 6 bases from J, with 14 bases in between. The CDR3 contains 12 residues. The germline V gene encodes CDR1 SQVTM and CDR2 ANQGSEA. The CDR3, as DNA: TGCAGCGTGAGAGATACAGGGAATGGCTACACCTTC. It yields the protein CSVRDTGNGYTF. Filled out from reference TRBV29-1 and TRBJ1-2, the complete variable domain reads SAVISQKPSRDICQRGTSLTIQCQVDSQVTMMFWYRQQPGQSLTLIATANQGSEATYESGFVIDKFPISRPNLTFSTLTVSNMSPEDSSIYLCSVRDTGNGYTFGSGTRLTVV.

This chain uses TRBV10-3 with TRBJ2-6, with D maybe TRBD1 (6 bases). Trimming took 10 bases from V and 2 from J, leaving 18 bases between them. The germline V gene encodes CDR1 ENHRY and CDR2 SYGVKD. The CDR3 runs to 16 residues. CDR3 sequence (DNA): TGTGCCACGTCCTATGGACAGCAGGCTGGGGCCAACGTCCTGACTTTC. It yields the protein CATSYGQQAGANVLTF.

This clonotype turned up a few times. The chain is built from TRBV27 and TRBJ2-3, with 7 bases matching TRBD2. The CDR3 sequence is 14 residues long. Germline V gene lookup returns CDR1 MNHEY and CDR2 SMNVEV (reference sequence). V lost 7 bases and J lost 4; bases outside the gene matches: 8. CDR3 nucleotide sequence: TGTGCCAGCACTAAGACTAGCAAGGCAGATACGCAGTATTTT. This codes for CASTKTSKADTQYF.

The chain uses TRBV11-1 and TRBJ2-7; TRBD1 might be the D (7 bases). V dropped 0 bases and J dropped 0 bases, with 12 bases sitting between them. Germline V lookup: CDR1 SGHAT, CDR2 FQDESV (reference sequence). This CDR3 contains 16 residues. CDR3 sequence: CASSLATGEASYEQYF. DNA for the CDR3: TGTGCCAGCAGCTTAGCAACAGGGGAGGCCTCCTACGAGCAGTACTTC.

CDR3 coding DNA: TGTGCCAGCTCGCGGTTGCAGGGGCAGGGTCAGCCCCAGCATTTT. Encoded protein: CASSRLQGQGQPQHF. J is TRBJ1-5 and V is TRBV18; D possibly corresponds to TRBD1 (6 bases). The V end lost 6 bases, the J end lost 6 bases, and 18 bases lay between the germline ends. The V gene's germline CDR1 is KGHSH and CDR2 LQKENI. The CDR3 extends over 15 amino acids.

The CDR3 nucleotides read TGTGCCAGCAGTGTCTTGGGCGGGTCGAACACCGGGGAGCTGTTTTTT. As protein: CASSVLGGSNTGELFF. The rearrangement uses TRBV2 and TRBJ2-2, with a possible D match to TRBD2 (5 bases). The length of the CDR3 is 16 residues. Deletions cut 4 bases from V and 0 bases from J, with 12 bases between. Germline-derived CDR1 and CDR2 are SNHLY and FYNNEI.

The chain employs TRBV3-1 and TRBJ1-6; no definite D call. Germline values: CDR1 LGHDT, CDR2 YNNKEL (reference sequence). Trimming removed 0 bases from V and 9 bases from J, with 15 bases in between. The CDR3 extends over 16 amino acids. CDR3 loop: CASSQDAAARGSPLHF. The CDR3 coding sequence is TGTGCCAGCAGCCAAGATGCGGCAGCGCGGGGTTCACCCCTCCACTTT.

Only a few counts were recorded for this clonotype. The rearrangement joins TRBV5-1 to TRBJ2-5, with D uncertain. The CDR3 contains 12 residues. The V gene lost 4 bases and the J gene lost 5 bases, with 9 bases spanning the gap. Germline assignment: CDR1 SGHRS and CDR2 YFSETQ. The CDR3 is CASSADLETQYF. The CDR3 bases are TGCGCCAGCAGCGCCGACCTGGAGACCCAGTACTTC.

The genes are TRBV20-1 and TRBJ1-1; D call uncertain. The ends were cut back, 0 bases at V and 10 bases at J, with 9 bases in the middle. CDR1 is DFQATT, CDR2 SNEGSKA, per germline (reference sequence). This CDR3 contains 11 residues. The CDR3 loop reads CSAREPSGAFF. The CDR3 DNA follows: TGCAGTGCTAGAGAACCCTCGGGAGCTTTCTTT.

In its sample, this clonotype was seen a few times. This sequence joins TRBV20-1 and TRBJ2-3, with unresolved D. In germline, CDR1 is DFQATT, CDR2 SNEGSKA (reference sequence). The V end lost 3 bases, the J end lost 2 bases, and 6 bases lay between the germline ends. CDR3 size: 12 residues. CDR3 sequence reads: CSARASTDTQYF. For the CDR3, the DNA is TGCAGTGCTAGGGCTTCCACAGATACGCAGTATTTT.

This clonotype was seen more than once but under ten times. The rearrangement joins TRBV6-2 or TRBV6-3 to TRBJ2-3; 11 bases agree with TRBD2. V dropped 8 bases and J dropped 1; count of bases not matched to a gene: 2. Germline-derived CDR1 and CDR2 are MNHEY and SVGEGT. The CDR3 sequence is 14 residues long. DNA for the CDR3: TGTGCCAGCGGGACTAGCGGACGCACAGATACGCAGTATTTT. It is translated as CASGTSGRTDTQYF.

This chain joins TRBV4-1 and TRBJ1-5; 8 nucleotides align to TRBD1. There are 16 residues in the CDR3. Germline-derived CDR1 and CDR2 are MGHRA and YSYEKL. Trimming at V came to 4 bases and at J to 4 bases, leaving 9 bases not matched to a gene. Written as DNA, the CDR3 is TGCGCCAGCAGCCCAATGCTGACAGGGGTAAATCAGCCCCAGCATTTT. This codes for CASSPMLTGVNQPQHF.

The chain combines TRBV6-1 with TRBJ2-7; D not resolved. Trimming shortened V by 0 bases and J by 11 bases, and 11 bases separated the two germline ends. This CDR3 is built from 12 residues. Germline V gene sequence: CDR1 MNHNS, CDR2 SASEGT. The CDR3: CASSEARHTEYF. The CDR3 nucleotides are TGTGCCAGCAGTGAAGCGCGGCACACAGAGTACTTC.

The chain has TRBV28 and TRBJ1-5; D is perhaps TRBD1 (6 bases). The V gene's germline CDR1 is MDHEN and CDR2 SYDVKM. The CDR3 length is 14 residues. V gave up 6 bases and J gave up 6 bases, with 15 bases separating them. The CDR3 DNA sequence: TGTGCCAGCAGCACACAGGGTTTAGGTCAGCCCCAGCATTTT. It codes for CASSTQGLGQPQHF. Complete variable domain (other parts from reference TRBV28 and TRBJ1-5): DVKVTQSSRYLVKRTGEKVFLECVQDMDHENMFWYRQDPGLGLRLIYFSYDVKMKEKGDIPEGYSVSREKKERFSLILESASTNQTSMYLCASSTQGLGQPQHFGDGTRLSIL.

The genes are TRBV11-1 and TRBJ2-1, with 7 bases fitting TRBD1. This CDR3 comprises 16 residues. The J segment lost 10 bases and the V segment lost 1 base, leaving 13 bases of the junction unmatched. Germline V CDR1 and CDR2: SGHAT, FQDESV (reference sequence). The CDR3: CASSLESDRWNPEQFF. Written as DNA, the CDR3 is TGTGCCAGCAGCTTAGAGTCGGACAGGTGGAATCCCGAGCAGTTCTTC.

This clonotype occurred a few times. The rearrangement joins TRBV28 to TRBJ1-4; 8 nucleotides match TRBD1. The CDR3 runs to 16 residues. Trimming took 5 bases from V and 7 from J; bases not matched to a gene: 12. Germline CDR1 MDHEN, CDR2 SYDVKM. In DNA, the CDR3 is TGTGCCAGCAGTCCCCGGGCCAGGGGGCAAGGTGAAAAACTGTTTTTT. Amino acid sequence: CASSPRARGQGEKLFF.

This chain connects TRBV2 to TRBJ2-5; D gene uncertain. The germline V gene encodes CDR1 SNHLY and CDR2 FYNNEI. The germline V and J ends were trimmed by 7 bases and 5 bases, with 11 bases remaining between them. The CDR3 length is 12 residues. The CDR3 DNA reads TGTGCCAGCATCGGGCTAGGGGAGACCCAGTACTTC. Protein product: CASIGLGETQYF.

V and J are TRBV7-9 and TRBJ2-7; TRBD2 agrees at 9 bases. Trimming removed 3 bases from V and 6 bases from J; junction bases left unmatched: 12. Germline V gene sequence: CDR1 SEHNR, CDR2 FQNEAQ (reference sequence). This CDR3 spans 16 amino acids. CDR3 DNA sequence: TGTGCCAGCAGCTTGGTGCCTAGCGGGACCCACGGCGAGCAGTACTTC. Protein product: CASSLVPSGTHGEQYF.

CDR3 residues: CASSQRQGLYF. DNA for the CDR3: TGTGCCAGCAGCCAGAGACAGGGACTGTACTTC. The chain combines TRBV6-2 or TRBV6-3 with TRBJ2-5, with TRBD1 as a possible D gene (7 bases). The CDR3 is made up of 11 amino acids. Germline V lookup: CDR1 MNHEY, CDR2 SVGEGT. The V end was cut by 6 bases, the J end by 13 bases, with 15 bases between.

This chain joins TRBV7-9 and TRBJ2-5; possible D gene TRBD1, 6 bases. Germline V gene sequence: CDR1 SEHNR, CDR2 FQNEAQ (reference sequence). The CDR3 extends over 14 amino acids. V lost 5 bases to trimming and J lost 4 bases, with 14 bases between them. CDR3 protein: CASSAGQIGETQYF. CDR3 sequence (DNA): TGTGCCAGCAGCGCCGGACAGATCGGAGAGACCCAGTACTTC.

This clonotype has just a few counts. This chain connects TRBV20-1 to TRBJ2-1, with 10 bases that match TRBD2. Germline-derived CDR1 and CDR2 are DFQATT and SNEGSKA (reference sequence). Trimming cost V 5 bases and J 9 bases; bases outside gene matches: 10. This CDR3 comprises 14 residues. This CDR3 is CSAQKPSGGSEQFF. The CDR3 DNA sequence: TGCAGTGCTCAAAAGCCTAGCGGGGGTAGTGAGCAGTTCTTC.

J is TRBJ2-5 and V is TRBV6-5; D not certain. The CDR3 covers 11 residues. Deletions cut 7 bases from V and 7 bases from J, with 10 bases between. CDR1 is MNHEY and CDR2 is SVGAGI in the germline V gene. DNA of the CDR3: TGTGCCAGCAACAATGGTCTGACCCAGTACTTC. It codes for CASNNGLTQYF.

This clonotype was seen a few times. The chain has TRBV12-3 or TRBV12-4 and TRBJ2-3; tentative D call: TRBD1 (6 bases). The CDR3 extends over 16 amino acids. V lost 7 bases to trimming and J lost 4 bases, with 21 bases between them. CDR3 sequence: CASKGTWGPTADTQYF. CDR3 DNA sequence: TGTGCCAGCAAGGGAACGTGGGGGCCTACCGCAGATACGCAGTATTTT.

The chain couples TRBV12-3 or TRBV12-4 to TRBJ1-4, with D uncertain. V dropped 6 bases and J dropped 0 bases, with 11 bases sitting between them. There are 15 residues in the CDR3. CDR3 bases: TGTGCCAGCAGCCCAATAGCGGCAACTAATGAAAAACTGTTTTTT. Encoded protein: CASSPIAATNEKLFF.

The chain joins TRBV6-5 to TRBJ2-1; D may correspond to TRBD1 or TRBD2 (6 bases each). This CDR3 region has 15 residues. V was shortened by 6 bases and J by 4 bases, with 16 bases between the two germline ends. From germline, CDR1 is MNHEY and CDR2 SVGAGI. CDR3 region: CASRKDGGDYNEQFF. The CDR3 DNA is TGTGCCAGCAGAAAGGACGGGGGCGATTACAATGAGCAGTTCTTC.

The chain recombines TRBV4-3 with TRBJ2-5; D is possibly TRBD1 (7 bases). Germline V lookup: CDR1 LGHNA, CDR2 YSLEER. The V gene lost 0 bases and the J gene lost 4 bases, with 12 bases spanning the gap. The CDR3 is made up of 15 amino acids. This chain's CDR3 is CASSQDRQGGETQYF. CDR3 bases: TGCGCCAGCAGCCAAGATCGACAGGGAGGAGAGACCCAGTACTTC.